The sequence of this T cell receptor (beta chain) was determined in a study of CD8 T cells in ankylosing spondylitis. The germline gives CDR1 KGHSH, CDR2 LQKENI. V lost 6 bases to trimming and J lost 7 bases, with 13 bases between them. The CDR3 covers 13 residues. Whole-study results and caveats: Roughly eight highly homologous variants made up a TCR beta motif that seemed to typify ankylosing spondylitis blood. Clones tied to disease were said to be significantly enriched in matched ankylosing spondylitis synovial fluid.

Note on this clonotype: Its target is not known.

Using quantitative 5'-RACE with molecular barcodes, the authors made TCR beta libraries. TCRdb used MiXCR to reprocess the 5' RACE reads, holding one entry per CDR3 protein. This sample carries around 490,000 distinct CDR3 sequences, 5.3% of them seen once, and the ten largest clones take around 3.4%. This clonotype was obtained from a male donor with ankylosing spondylitis. The chain combines TRBV18 with TRBJ2-1; TRBD2 is a possible D gene (6 bases). Input material: blood, either unsorted or a sorted T cell fraction (not recorded which). The CDR3 DNA reads as TGTGCCAGCTCCCCCCAGGCGGGGAATGAGCAGTTCTTC. Protein sequence: CASSPQAGNEQFF.